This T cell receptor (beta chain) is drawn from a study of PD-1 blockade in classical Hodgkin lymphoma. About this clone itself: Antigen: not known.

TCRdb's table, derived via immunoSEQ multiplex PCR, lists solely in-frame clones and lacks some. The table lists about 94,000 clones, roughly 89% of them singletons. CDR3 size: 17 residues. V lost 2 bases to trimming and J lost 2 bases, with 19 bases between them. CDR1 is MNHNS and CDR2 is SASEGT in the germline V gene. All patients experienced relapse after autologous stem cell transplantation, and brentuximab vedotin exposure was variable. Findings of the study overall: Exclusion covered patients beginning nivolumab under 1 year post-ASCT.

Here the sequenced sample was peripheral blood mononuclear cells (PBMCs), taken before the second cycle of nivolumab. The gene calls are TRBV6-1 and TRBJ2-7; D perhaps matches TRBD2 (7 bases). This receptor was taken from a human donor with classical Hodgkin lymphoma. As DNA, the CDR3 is TGTGCCAGCAGTGAAAACCCCCAGGGGAGGGCTCCCTACGAGCAGTACTTC. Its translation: CASSENPQGRAPYEQYF.